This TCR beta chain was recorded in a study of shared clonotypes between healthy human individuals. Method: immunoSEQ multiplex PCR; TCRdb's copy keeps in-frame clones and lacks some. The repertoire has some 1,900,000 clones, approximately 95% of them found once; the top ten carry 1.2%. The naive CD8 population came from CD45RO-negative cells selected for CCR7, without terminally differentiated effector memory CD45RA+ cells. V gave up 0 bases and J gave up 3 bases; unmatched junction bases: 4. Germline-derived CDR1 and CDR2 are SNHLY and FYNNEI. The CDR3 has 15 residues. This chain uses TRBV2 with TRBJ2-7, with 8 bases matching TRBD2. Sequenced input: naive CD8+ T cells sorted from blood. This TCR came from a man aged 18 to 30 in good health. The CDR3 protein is CASSEAAGTSYEQYF. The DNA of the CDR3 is TGTGCCAGCAGTGAAGCGGCCGGGACTAGCTACGAGCAGTACTTC.